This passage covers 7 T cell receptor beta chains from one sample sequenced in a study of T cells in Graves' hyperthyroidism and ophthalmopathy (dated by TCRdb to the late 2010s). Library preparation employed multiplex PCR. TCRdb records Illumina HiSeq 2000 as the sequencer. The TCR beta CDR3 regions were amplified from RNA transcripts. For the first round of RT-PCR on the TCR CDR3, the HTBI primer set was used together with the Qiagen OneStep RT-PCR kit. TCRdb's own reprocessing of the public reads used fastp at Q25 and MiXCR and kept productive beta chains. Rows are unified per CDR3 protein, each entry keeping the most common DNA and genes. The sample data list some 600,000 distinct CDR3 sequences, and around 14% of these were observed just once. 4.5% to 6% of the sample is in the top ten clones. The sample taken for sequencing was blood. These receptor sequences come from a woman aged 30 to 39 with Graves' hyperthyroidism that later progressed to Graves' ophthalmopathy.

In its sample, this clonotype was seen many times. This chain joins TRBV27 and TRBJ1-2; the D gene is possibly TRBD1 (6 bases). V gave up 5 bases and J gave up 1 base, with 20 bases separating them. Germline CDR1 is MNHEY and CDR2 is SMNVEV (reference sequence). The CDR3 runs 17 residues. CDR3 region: CASSRASRTAFNYGYTF. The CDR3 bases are TGTGCCAGCAGTAGAGCCTCGAGGACAGCCTTTAACTATGGCTACACCTTC.

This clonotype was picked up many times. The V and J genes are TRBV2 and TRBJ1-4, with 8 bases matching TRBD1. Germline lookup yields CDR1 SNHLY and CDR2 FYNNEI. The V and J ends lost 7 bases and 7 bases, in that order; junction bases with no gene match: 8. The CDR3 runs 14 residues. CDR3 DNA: TGTGCCAGCACCCAGGGGGCGCAGGGTGAAAAACTGTTTTTT. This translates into CASTQGAQGEKLFF.

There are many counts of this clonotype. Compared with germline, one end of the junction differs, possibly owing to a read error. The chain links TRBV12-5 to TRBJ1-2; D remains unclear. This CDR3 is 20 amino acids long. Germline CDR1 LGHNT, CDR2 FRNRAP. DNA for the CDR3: TGTGCTAGTGGTTTGGTAGGAGTAATCGGTGCTGGACCCCGTGGGTATGTCTACACCTTC. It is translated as CASGLVGVIGAGPRGYVYTF.

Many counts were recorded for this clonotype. The CDR3 DNA reads TGTGCCTGGGGTGGGACTAGCGGGAGTCCCGGGGAGCTGTTTTTT. It specifies CAWGGTSGSPGELFF. This chain uses TRBV30 with TRBJ2-2; 14 bases fit TRBD2. With V trimmed by 5 bases and J by 6 bases, 5 bases remained unmatched. This CDR3 comprises 15 residues. Germline V gene sequence: CDR1 GTSNPN, CDR2 SVGIG (reference sequence).

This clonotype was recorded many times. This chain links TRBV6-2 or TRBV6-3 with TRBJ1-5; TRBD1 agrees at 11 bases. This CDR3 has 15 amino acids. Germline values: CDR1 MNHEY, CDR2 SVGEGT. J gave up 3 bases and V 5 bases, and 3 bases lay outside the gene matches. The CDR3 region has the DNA TGTGCCAGCAGTGGGGACAGGGGGAACAATCAGCCCCAGCATTTT. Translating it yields CASSGDRGNNQPQHF.

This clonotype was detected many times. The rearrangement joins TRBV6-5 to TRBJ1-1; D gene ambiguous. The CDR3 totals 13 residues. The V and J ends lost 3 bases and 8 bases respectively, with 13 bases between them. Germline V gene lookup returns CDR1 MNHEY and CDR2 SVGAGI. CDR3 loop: CASSYEGFREAFF. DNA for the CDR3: TGTGCCAGCAGTTATGAGGGCTTTCGGGAAGCTTTCTTT.

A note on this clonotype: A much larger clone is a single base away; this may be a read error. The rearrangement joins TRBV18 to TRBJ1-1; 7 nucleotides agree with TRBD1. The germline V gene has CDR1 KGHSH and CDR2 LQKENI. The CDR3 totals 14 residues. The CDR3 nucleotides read TGTGCCAGCTCAGGGGGACAGCTGAACACTGAAGCTTTGTTT. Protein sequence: CASSGGQLNTEALF.